These T cell receptor beta chains were read from a single sample in a study of response to subunit inactivated influenza vaccine. MiXCR, applied by TCRdb to the RT-PCR reads, yields one record per CDR3 protein. The sample has about 240,000 distinct CDR3 sequences, 12% seen once. This sample comprised non-naive T cells sorted from PBMCs, obtained approximately 15 days before vaccination. Receptors were obtained from a man aged 45-60 years who received an inactivated influenza vaccine. CDR3s include the opening cysteine and the closing phenylalanine or tryptophan. D genes are given only for firm matches. Some rows have no size entry. The others give once, few or many, or a class for an expanded clone.

.	TRBV30	TRBJ1-6	.	CAWTPGSSYNSPLHF	TGTGCCTGGACCCCGGGCAGCTCCTATAATTCACCCCTCCACTTT
.	TRBV4-1	TRBJ2-6	TRBD2	CASSQELAGGLSRSGANVLTF	TGCGCCAGCAGCCAAGAGTTAGCGGGGGGACTATCTCGCTCTGGGGCCAACGTCCTGACTTTC
.	TRBV9	TRBJ2-1	TRBD2	CASSVGDGRGSLQFF	TGTGCCAGCAGCGTAGGTGACGGGAGGGGGTCGTTGCAGTTCTTC
many	TRBV29-1	TRBJ1-2	.	CSGGSPQDGYTF	TGCAGCGGCGGGTCCCCTCAAGATGGCTACACCTTC
medium-sized	TRBV15	TRBJ2-5	TRBD2	CATSGRGGSETQYF	TGTGCCACCAGTGGGAGGGGAGGATCGGAGACCCAGTACTTC
many	TRBV3-1	TRBJ1-1	.	CASTRTSNTEAFF	TGTGCCAGCACCCGGACATCGAACACTGAAGCTTTCTTT
many	TRBV2	TRBJ2-1	TRBD2	CASSDETSVRNEQFF	TGTGCCAGCAGTGACGAGACTAGCGTTAGGAATGAGCAGTTCTTC
.	TRBV5-1	TRBJ2-2	TRBD2	CASSGGLADPGPNTGELFF	TGCGCCAGCAGCGGGGGACTAGCGGATCCAGGGCCGAACACCGGGGAGCTGTTTTTT
many	TRBV27	TRBJ2-2	.	CASSFRLAPVFMFDTGELFF	TGTGCCAGCAGTTTCCGTTTAGCGCCCGTGTTTATGTTCGACACCGGGGAGCTGTTTTTT
many	TRBV20-1	TRBJ2-5	TRBD2	CSARDERGRTQYF	TGCAGTGCTAGAGATGAGCGGGGCCGGACCCAGTACTTC
many	TRBV4-1	TRBJ2-6	.	CASSQEWFPGPGTSGANVLTF	TGCGCCAGCAGCCAAGAATGGTTCCCGGGCCCTGGTACTTCTGGGGCCAACGTCCTGACTTTC
few	TRBV12-3/TRBV12-4	TRBJ2-7	.	CASSTGTALEQYF	TGTGCCAGCAGTACCGGGACGGCTCTGGAGCAGTACTTC
.	TRBV7-8	TRBJ1-6	TRBD1	CASSLTGNNSPLHF	TGTGCCAGCAGCTTGACAGGGAACAATTCACCCCTCCACTTT
.	TRBV10-3	TRBJ2-5	TRBD2	CAISDLGGGFQETQYF	TGTGCCATCAGTGATTTGGGCGGGGGATTCCAAGAGACCCAGTACTTC
.	TRBV7-2	TRBJ1-1	.	CASSSDGFGTEAFF	TGTGCCAGCAGCTCCGACGGATTTGGCACTGAAGCTTTCTTT
few	TRBV3-1	TRBJ2-7	.	CASSQDHYYEQYF	TGTGCCAGCAGCCAAGATCACTACTACGAGCAGTACTTC